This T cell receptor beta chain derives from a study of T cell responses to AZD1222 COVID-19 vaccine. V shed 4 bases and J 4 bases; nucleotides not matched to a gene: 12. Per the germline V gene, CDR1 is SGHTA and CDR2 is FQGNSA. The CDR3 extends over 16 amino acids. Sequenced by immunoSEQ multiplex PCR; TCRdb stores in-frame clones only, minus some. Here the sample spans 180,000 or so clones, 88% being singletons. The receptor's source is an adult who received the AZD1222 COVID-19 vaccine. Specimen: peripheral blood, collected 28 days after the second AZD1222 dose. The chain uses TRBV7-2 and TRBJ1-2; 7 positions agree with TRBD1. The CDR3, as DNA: TGTGCCAGCAGCTCCTCAGAAGGGGGCGGGGGCTATGGCTACACCTTC. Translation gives CASSSSEGGGGYGYTF. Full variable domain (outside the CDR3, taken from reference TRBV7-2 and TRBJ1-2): GAGVSQSPSNKVTEKGKDVELRCDPISGHTALYWYRQSLGQGLEFLIYFQGNSAPDKSGLPSDRFSAERTGGSVSTLTIQRTQQEDSAVYLCASSSSEGGGGYGYTFGSGTRLTVV.